One T cell receptor (beta chain) is described in this entry. The antigen remains unidentified. The data were taken from a study of CD8+ T cells in alopecia areata. At the level of the study: Treated patients were given oral tofacitinib, which was dosed at 5 to 10 mg twice daily.

Peripheral blood, together with lesional scalp punch biopsies, was collected from alopecia areata patients. Both CD4+ and CD8+ T cells were separated by sorting PBMCs. Once RNA had been extracted, it was reverse transcribed into cDNA to act as the sequencing template. Profiled with immunoSEQ multiplex PCR; TCRdb holds only in-frame clones, not every one. The repertoire holds 45,000 to 60,000 clones, around 96% seen once, with roughly 24% in the top ten. The CDR3 covers 15 residues. The V end lost 2 bases, the J end lost 2 bases, and 13 bases lay between the germline ends. Germline CDR1 and CDR2: MNHEY and SMNVEV (reference sequence). Study-wide results and caveats: Affected scalp, especially in alopecia totalis/universalis, had a higher clonality than normal scalp did.

The chain has TRBV27 and TRBJ2-7, with unresolved D. This TCR came from a human donor with alopecia areata. This specimen was CD8+ T cells sorted from blood, taken at week 0. CDR3 in amino acids: CASSLRPVKTYEQYF. DNA for the CDR3: TGTGCCAGCAGTTTACGGCCCGTCAAAACCTACGAGCAGTACTTC.